This paragraph reports one T cell receptor beta chain. This sample is part of a study of blood T cell repertoires in COVID-19. In the study overall: Italy, Spain and the United States were the sources of the convalescent and acute COVID-19 samples.

Per the study methods: How many nucleated cells were present was estimated from reference gene primer amplification. Repertoires were generated with immunoSEQ multiplex PCR, while TCRdb's copy carries only in-frame clones and drops some. V and J calls and clone size are those listed in that table; D and trimming were worked out from the DNA. The repertoire holds around 70,000 clones, with roughly 80% as singletons. This TCR was recovered from a woman aged 55-70 years with acute or convalescent COVID-19. Specimen: peripheral blood.

CDR3 residues: CASSFGQGNTEAFF. The CDR3, as DNA: TGTGCCAGCAGTTTCGGACAGGGGAACACTGAAGCTTTCTTT. The chain employs TRBV6-6 and TRBJ1-1, with 8 bases that match TRBD1. There are 14 residues in the CDR3. Germline loops: CDR1 MNHNY, CDR2 SVGAGI (reference sequence). The J segment lost 1 base and the V segment lost 4 bases, leaving 2 bases of the junction unmatched.